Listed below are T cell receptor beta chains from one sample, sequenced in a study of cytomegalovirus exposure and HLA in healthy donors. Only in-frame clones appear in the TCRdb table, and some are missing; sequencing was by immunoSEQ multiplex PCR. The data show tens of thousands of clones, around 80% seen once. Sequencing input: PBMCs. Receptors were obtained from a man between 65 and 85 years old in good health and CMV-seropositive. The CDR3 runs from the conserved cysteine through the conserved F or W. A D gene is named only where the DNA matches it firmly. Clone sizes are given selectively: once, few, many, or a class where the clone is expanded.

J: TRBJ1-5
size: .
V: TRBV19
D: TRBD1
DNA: TGTGCCAGTAGTATCCGACAGGGGGCTGGCAATCAGCCCCAGCATTTT
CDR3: CASSIRQGAGNQPQHF

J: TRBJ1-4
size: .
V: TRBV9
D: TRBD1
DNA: TGTGCCAGCGGGACAGCAACTAATGAAAAACTGTTTTTT
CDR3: CASGTATNEKLFF

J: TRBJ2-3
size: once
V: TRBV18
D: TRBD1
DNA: TGTGCCAGCTCACCACTCACAGGGGGTATCACAGATACGCAGTATTTT
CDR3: CASSPLTGGITDTQYF

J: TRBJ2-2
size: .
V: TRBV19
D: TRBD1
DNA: TGTGCCAGTAGGGTCCAGGGGGACACCGGGGAGCTGTTTTTT
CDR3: CASRVQGDTGELFF

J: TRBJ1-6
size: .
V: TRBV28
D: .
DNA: TGTGCCAGCAGGACAGATTATAATTCACCCCTCCACTTT
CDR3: CASRTDYNSPLHF

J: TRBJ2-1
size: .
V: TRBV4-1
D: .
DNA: TGCGCCAGCAGTGGAAGGGGCACTTCGGTAAATGAGCAGTTCTTC
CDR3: CASSGRGTSVNEQFF

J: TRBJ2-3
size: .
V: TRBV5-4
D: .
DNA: TGTGCCAGCAGCTTGAGGGAGGGCACAGATACGCAGTATTTT
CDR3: CASSLREGTDTQYF

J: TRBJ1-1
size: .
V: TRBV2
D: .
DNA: TGTGCCAGCAGTGAACATGAACAGGGTGAAGCTTTCTTT
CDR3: CASSEHEQGEAFF

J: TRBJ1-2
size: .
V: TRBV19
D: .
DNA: TGTGCCAGTAGTATCGGCAGGGACTATGGCTACACCTTC
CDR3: CASSIGRDYGYTF

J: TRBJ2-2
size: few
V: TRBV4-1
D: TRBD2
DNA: TGCGCCAGCAGCCAAGATCAAACTAGCGGGAGGTCGAACACCGGGGAGCTGTTTTTT
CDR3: CASSQDQTSGRSNTGELFF

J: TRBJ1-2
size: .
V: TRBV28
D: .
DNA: TGTGCCAGCTTAGACCAGGGCAATGGCTACACCTTC
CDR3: CASLDQGNGYTF

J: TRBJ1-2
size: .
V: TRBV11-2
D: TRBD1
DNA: TGTGCCAGCAGCTTCGGGACAGGGGTTGGGGGCTACACCTTC
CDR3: CASSFGTGVGGYTF

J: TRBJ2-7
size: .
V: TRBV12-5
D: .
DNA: TGTGCTAGTGGTTTGGTACAGGCTATCGACGAGCAGTACTTC
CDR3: CASGLVQAIDEQYF

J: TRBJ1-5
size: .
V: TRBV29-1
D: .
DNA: TGCAGCGTGAGAAATAGCAATCAGCCCCAGCATTTT
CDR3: CSVRNSNQPQHF

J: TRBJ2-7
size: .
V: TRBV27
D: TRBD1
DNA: TGTGCCAGCAGCCGTGCGATTGGGACAGGGGGAGCGGGTAGCAGGTACGAGCAGTACTTC
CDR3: CASSRAIGTGGAGSRYEQYF

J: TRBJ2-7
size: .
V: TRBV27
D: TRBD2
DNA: TGTGCCAGCAGACCGGGACTAGCGCCAACCGAGCAGTACTTC
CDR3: CASRPGLAPTEQYF

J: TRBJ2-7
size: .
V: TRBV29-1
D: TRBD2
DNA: TGCAGCGTTGTGACTAGCGCCTACGAGCAGTACTTC
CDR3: CSVVTSAYEQYF

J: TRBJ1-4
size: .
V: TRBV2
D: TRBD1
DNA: TGTGCCAGCAGTGACAGGGGGTACGAAAAACTGTTTTTT
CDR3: CASSDRGYEKLFF

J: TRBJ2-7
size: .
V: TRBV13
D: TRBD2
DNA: TGTGCCAGCAGCTTAGGACTAGCGGGTCGCGAGCAGTACTTC
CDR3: CASSLGLAGREQYF

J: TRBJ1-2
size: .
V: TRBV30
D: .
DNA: TGTGCCTGGACCGGACGTGGGGGCAGCACCTTC
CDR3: CAWTGRGGSTF

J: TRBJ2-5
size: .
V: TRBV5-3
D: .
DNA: TGTGCCAGAAGCACCACCCTCCCGGGGTTAGGAGAGACCCAGTACTTC
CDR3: CARSTTLPGLGETQYF

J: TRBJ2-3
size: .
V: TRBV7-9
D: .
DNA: TGTGCCAGCAGCTTAGCTAGCACTTACACAGATACGCAGTATTTT
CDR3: CASSLASTYTDTQYF

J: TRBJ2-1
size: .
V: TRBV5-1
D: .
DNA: TGCGCCAGCAGCTTGGTGATAGGGGCGTACAATGAGCAGTTCTTC
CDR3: CASSLVIGAYNEQFF

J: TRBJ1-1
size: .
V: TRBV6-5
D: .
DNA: TGTGCCAGCAGTTACCTCGGGAACACTGAAGCTTTCTTT
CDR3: CASSYLGNTEAFF

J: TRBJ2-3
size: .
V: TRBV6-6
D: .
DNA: TGTGCCAGCGCCCCGGGCGGATTGACGGGGACGCAGTATTTT
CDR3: CASAPGGLTGTQYF

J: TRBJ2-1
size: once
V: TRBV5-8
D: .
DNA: TGTGCCAGCAGCTTACAGGGAACCCCCTACAATGAGCAGTTCTTC
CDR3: CASSLQGTPYNEQFF

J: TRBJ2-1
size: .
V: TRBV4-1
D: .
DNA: TGCGCCAGCAGCCAAGGACAGATCCAGTCCTACAATGAGCAGTTCTTC
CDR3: CASSQGQIQSYNEQFF

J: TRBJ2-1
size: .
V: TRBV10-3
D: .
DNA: TGTGCCATCCACTCCGGGAGCGATCAGTTCTTC
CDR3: CAIHSGSDQFF

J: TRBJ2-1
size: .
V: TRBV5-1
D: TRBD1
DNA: TGCGCCAGCAGCCCAGGGGGCAATGAGCAGTTCTTC
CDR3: CASSPGGNEQFF

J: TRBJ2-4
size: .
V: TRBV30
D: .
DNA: TGTGCCTGTTGGGGCCTAGCCAAAAACATTCAGTACTTC
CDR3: CACWGLAKNIQYF

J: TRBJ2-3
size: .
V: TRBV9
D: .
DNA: TGTGCCAGCAGCAGAGGATTTACAGATACGCAGTATTTT
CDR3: CASSRGFTDTQYF

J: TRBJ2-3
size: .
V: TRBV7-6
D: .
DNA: TGTGCCAGCAGCTTAGTCCAGGGCACAGATACGCAGTATTTT
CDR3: CASSLVQGTDTQYF

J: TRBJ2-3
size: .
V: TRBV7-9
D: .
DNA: TGTGCCAGCAGCCTAATGCCGCGGGCGCAGTATTTT
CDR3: CASSLMPRAQYF

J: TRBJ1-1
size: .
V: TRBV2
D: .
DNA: TGTGCCAGCGGTCAGACTATGAGAGAAGCTTTCTTT
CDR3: CASGQTMREAFF

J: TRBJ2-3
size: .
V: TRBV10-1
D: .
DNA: TGCGCCAGCAGATATTCGACGGCACCCGGGACAGATACGCAGTATTTT
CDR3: CASRYSTAPGTDTQYF

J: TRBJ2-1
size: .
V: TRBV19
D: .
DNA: TGTGCCAGTAGTATGGGCGCAGGGTCGGATGAGCAGTTCTTC
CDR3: CASSMGAGSDEQFF

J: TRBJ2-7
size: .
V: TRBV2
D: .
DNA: TGTGCCAGCAGGGACACCTACGAGCAGTACTTC
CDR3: CASRDTYEQYF